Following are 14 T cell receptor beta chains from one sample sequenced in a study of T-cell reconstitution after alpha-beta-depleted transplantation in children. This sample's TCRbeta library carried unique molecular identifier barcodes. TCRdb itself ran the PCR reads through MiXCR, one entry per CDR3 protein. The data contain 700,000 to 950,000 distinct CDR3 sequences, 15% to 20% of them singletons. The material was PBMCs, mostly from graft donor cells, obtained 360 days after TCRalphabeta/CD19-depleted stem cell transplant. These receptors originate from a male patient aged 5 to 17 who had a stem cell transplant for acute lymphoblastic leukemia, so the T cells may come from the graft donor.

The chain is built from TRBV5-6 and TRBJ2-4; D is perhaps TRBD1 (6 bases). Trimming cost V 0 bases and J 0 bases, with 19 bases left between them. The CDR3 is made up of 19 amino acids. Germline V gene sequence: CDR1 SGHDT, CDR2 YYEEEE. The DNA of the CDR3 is TGTGCCAGCAGCTTGGCCGACAGGATCTCTCCATTAGCCAAAAACATTCAGTACTTC. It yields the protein CASSLADRISPLAKNIQYF. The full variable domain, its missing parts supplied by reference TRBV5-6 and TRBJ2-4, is DAGVTQSPTHLIKTRGQQVTLRCSPKSGHDTVSWYQQALGQGPQFIFQYYEEEERQRGNFPDRFSGHQFPNYSSELNVNALLLGDSALYLCASSLADRISPLAKNIQYFGAGTRLSVL.

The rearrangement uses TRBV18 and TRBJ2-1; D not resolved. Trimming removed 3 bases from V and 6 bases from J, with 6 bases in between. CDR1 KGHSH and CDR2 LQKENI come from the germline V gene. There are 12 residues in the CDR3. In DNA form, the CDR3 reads TGTGCCAGCTCACCGGTCCGCAATGAGCAGTTCTTC. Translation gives CASSPVRNEQFF.

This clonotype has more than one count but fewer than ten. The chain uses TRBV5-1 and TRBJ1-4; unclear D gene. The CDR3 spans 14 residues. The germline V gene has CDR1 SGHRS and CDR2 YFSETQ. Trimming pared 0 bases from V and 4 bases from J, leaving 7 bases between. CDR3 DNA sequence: TGCGCCAGCAGCTTGGGGCCCTTTAATGAAAAACTGTTTTTT. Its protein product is CASSLGPFNEKLFF.

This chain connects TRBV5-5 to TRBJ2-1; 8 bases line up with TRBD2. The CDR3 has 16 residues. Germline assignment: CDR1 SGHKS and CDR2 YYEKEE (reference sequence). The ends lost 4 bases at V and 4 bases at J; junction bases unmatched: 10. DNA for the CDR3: TGTGCCAGCAGCCCTGGGATTAGCGGGGCTTACAATGAGCAGTTCTTC. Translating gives CASSPGISGAYNEQFF.

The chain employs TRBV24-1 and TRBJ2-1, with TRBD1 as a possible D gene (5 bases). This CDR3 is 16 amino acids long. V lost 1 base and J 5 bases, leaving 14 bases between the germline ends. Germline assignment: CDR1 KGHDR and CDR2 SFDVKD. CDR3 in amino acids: CATSDFGQGWDNEQFF. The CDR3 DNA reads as TGTGCCACCAGTGATTTTGGTCAGGGATGGGACAATGAGCAGTTCTTC.

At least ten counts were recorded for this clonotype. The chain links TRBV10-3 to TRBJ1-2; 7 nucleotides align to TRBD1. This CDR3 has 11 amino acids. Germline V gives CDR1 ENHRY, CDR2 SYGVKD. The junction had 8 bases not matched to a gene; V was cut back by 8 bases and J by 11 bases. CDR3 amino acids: CAIARDSAYTF. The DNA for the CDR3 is TGTGCCATCGCCAGGGACAGTGCTTACACCTTC.

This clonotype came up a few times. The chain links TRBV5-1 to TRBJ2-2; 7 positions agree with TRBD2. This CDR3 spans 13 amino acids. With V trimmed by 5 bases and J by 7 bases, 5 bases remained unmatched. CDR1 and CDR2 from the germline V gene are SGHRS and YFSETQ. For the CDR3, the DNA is TGCGCCAGCAGTATTAGCGGGCTCGGGGAGCTGTTTTTT. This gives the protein CASSISGLGELFF.

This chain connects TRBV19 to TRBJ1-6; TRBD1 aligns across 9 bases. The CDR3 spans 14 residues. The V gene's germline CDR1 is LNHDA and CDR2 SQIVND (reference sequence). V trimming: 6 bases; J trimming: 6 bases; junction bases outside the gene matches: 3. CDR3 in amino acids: CASSKGQGNSPLHF. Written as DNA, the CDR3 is TGTGCCAGTAGCAAGGGACAGGGTAATTCACCCCTCCACTTT.

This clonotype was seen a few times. The CDR3 sequence: CSASGDYSNQPQHF. The CDR3 coding sequence is TGCAGTGCTAGCGGGGATTATAGCAATCAGCCCCAGCATTTT. This chain joins TRBV20-1 and TRBJ1-5; no clear D gene. CDR3 length: 14 amino acids. The V and J ends lost 3 bases and 0 bases respectively, with 9 bases between them. Per the germline V gene, CDR1 is DFQATT and CDR2 is SNEGSKA (reference sequence).

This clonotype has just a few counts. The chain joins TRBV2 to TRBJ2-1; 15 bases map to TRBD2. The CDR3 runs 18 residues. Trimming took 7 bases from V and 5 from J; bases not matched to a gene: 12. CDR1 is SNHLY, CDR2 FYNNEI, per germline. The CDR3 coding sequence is TGTGCCAGCACCGAACCGGGACTAGCGGGAGGACCGAACAATGAGCAGTTCTTC. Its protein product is CASTEPGLAGGPNNEQFF.

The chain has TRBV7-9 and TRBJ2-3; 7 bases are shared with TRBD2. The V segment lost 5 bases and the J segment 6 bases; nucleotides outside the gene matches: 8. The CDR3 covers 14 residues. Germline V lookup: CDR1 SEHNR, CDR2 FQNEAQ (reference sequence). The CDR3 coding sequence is TGTGCCAGCAGCCTGACAAGCGGGATTGATACGCAGTATTTT. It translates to CASSLTSGIDTQYF.

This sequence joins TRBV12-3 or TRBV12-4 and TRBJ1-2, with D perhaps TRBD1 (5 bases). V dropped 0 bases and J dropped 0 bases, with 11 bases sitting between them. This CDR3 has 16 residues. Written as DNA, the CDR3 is TGTGCCAGCAGTTTAGCAGGGGCAGAAGCTAACTATGGCTACACCTTC. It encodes CASSLAGAEANYGYTF.

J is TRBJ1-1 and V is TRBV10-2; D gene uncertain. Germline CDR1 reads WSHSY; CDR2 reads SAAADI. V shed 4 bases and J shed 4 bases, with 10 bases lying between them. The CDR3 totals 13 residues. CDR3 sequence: CASSAGLATEAFF. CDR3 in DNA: TGCGCCAGCAGTGCCGGGCTGGCCACTGAAGCTTTCTTT.

The CDR3 loop is CSAPGQGFRTQYF. The DNA of the CDR3 is TGCAGCGCCCCGGGACAGGGCTTTAGGACCCAGTACTTC. This chain links TRBV29-1 with TRBJ2-5; 9 nucleotides align to TRBD1. Germline CDR1 reads SQVTM; CDR2 reads ANQGSEA. CDR3 length equals 13 residues. V lost 7 bases and J lost 7; bases outside the gene matches: 10.